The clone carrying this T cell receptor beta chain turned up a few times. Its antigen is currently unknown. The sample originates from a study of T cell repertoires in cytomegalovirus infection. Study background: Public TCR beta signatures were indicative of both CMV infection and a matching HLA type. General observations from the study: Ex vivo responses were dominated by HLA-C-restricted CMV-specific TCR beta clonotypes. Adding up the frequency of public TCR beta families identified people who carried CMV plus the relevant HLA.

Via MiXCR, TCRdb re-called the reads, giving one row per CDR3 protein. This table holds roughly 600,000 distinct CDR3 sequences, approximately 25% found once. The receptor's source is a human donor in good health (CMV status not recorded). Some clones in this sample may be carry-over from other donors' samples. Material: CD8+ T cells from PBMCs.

CDR3 DNA: TGTGCCAGCAGTGACATGGGGGCCATCACAGATACGCAGTATTTT. It specifies CASSDMGAITDTQYF. The chain employs TRBV2 and TRBJ2-3; perhaps TRBD1 as D (6 bases). The germline V and J ends were trimmed by 3 bases and 2 bases, with 12 bases remaining between them. CDR3 length: 15 residues. Germline V gene data show CDR1 as SNHLY and CDR2 as FYNNEI.